These 11 T cell receptor beta chains were all obtained from the same sample, sequenced in a study of T cell repertoires in cytomegalovirus infection. Their recognized antigens are unknown. TCRdb processed the reads anew with MiXCR; each CDR3 protein has one entry. Seen here are some 7,600 distinct CDR3 sequences, around 50% observed once, and the top ten hold over 60%. Material for sequencing was PBMCs, sequenced either directly or after in vitro stimulation (not recorded which). The receptor source for this set is a human donor in good health (CMV status not recorded). Some clones in this sample may be carry-over from other donors' samples.

The chain combines TRBV12-3 or TRBV12-4 with TRBJ2-5; 9 bases match TRBD2. This CDR3 is built from 14 residues. With 2 bases clipped from V and 2 bases from J, the junction kept 0 bases outside the gene matches. CDR3 coding DNA: TGTGCCAGCAGTTTACTAGCGGGACAAGAGACCCAGTACTTC. Its translation is CASSLLAGQETQYF.

On this clonotype: No conserved phenylalanine or tryptophan is present at the end of the CDR3, so a read error is the likely explanation. The rearrangement links TRBV7-2 to TRBJ1-6; D gene unclear. The CDR3 covers 16 residues. Trimming cost V 4 bases and J 3 bases, with 13 bases left between them. Per the germline V gene, CDR1 is SGHTA and CDR2 is FQGNSA. The CDR3 here is CASSSLGQDYNSPLHL. As DNA, the CDR3 is TGTGCCAGCAGCTCCCTAGGGCAGGACTATAATTCACCCCTCCACTTG.

The chain combines TRBV4-2 with TRBJ2-5; 12 bases line up with TRBD2. The germline V gene encodes CDR1 LGHNA and CDR2 YNFKEQ. With V trimmed by 0 bases and J by 1 base, 9 bases remained unmatched. The CDR3 spans 19 residues. This CDR3 reads CASSQDPKASGRAQETQYF. CDR3 DNA: TGTGCCAGCAGCCAAGATCCTAAGGCTAGCGGGAGGGCCCAAGAGACCCAGTACTTC.

This chain links TRBV12-3 or TRBV12-4 with TRBJ2-5, with D possibly called TRBD1 or TRBD2 (5 bases each). The CDR3 is 17 residues long. V was shortened by 5 bases and J by 5 bases, with 24 bases between the two germline ends. The CDR3 loop reads CASSPGTAAGLRETQYF. The CDR3 DNA follows: TGTGCCAGCAGTCCCGGGACGGCGGCAGGGTTGAGGGAGACCCAGTACTTC.

The sample holds many counts of this clonotype. The chain couples TRBV14 to TRBJ2-2, with 7 bases that match TRBD2. V shed 5 bases, J shed 6 bases, and the junction held 3 bases outside the gene matches. Germline V gene sequence: CDR1 SGHDN, CDR2 FVKESK. The CDR3 consists of 13 residues. The CDR3 DNA is TGTGCCAGCAGCATGACTAGCCCCGGGGAGCTGTTTTTT. Its translation: CASSMTSPGELFF.

This clonotype has more than one count but fewer than ten. The chain links TRBV19 to TRBJ1-6, with D unclear. CDR1 is LNHDA, CDR2 SQIVND, per germline (reference sequence). V lost 3 bases and J 8 bases, leaving 11 bases between the germline ends. The CDR3 runs to 14 residues. The CDR3: CASSISLEYSPLHF. CDR3 coding DNA: TGTGCCAGTAGTATCTCGCTGGAATATTCACCCCTCCACTTT.

The chain carries TRBV19 and TRBJ1-5; D remains ambiguous. The CDR3 length is 19 residues. Trimming stripped 5 bases from V and 3 bases from J, with 26 bases between. CDR1 LNHDA and CDR2 SQIVND come from the germline V gene (reference sequence). CDR3 nucleotide sequence: TGTGCCAGTAGTTCAATATATACCGGGAAAGTTCAAGACAATCAGCCCCAGCATTTT. This sequence encodes CASSSIYTGKVQDNQPQHF.

This clonotype was observed a few times. This chain joins TRBV6-5 and TRBJ2-7; D is undetermined. The ends were cut back, 6 bases at V and 7 bases at J, with 10 bases in the middle. The germline gives CDR1 MNHEY, CDR2 SVGAGI. This CDR3 comprises 11 residues. The CDR3 DNA follows: TGTGCCAGCAGCCGTGATTTAGAGCAGTACTTC. It specifies CASSRDLEQYF.

Points on this clonotype: Germline and junction disagree at one end, which may indicate a read error. The chain uses TRBV7-6 and TRBJ1-5; D is perhaps TRBD1 (5 bases). The CDR3 loop spans 14 amino acids. The V gene's germline CDR1 is SGHVS and CDR2 FNYEAQ. The CDR3 coding sequence is TGTGTCAGCAGCTTATTTAAAGGGCAGGGGCCCCAGCATTTT. Translated: CVSSLFKGQGPQHF.

The gene calls are TRBV29-1 and TRBJ2-7, with 9 bases fitting TRBD1. With 7 bases clipped from V and 5 bases from J, the junction kept 9 bases outside the gene matches. The CDR3 has 13 amino acids. Germline assignment: CDR1 SQVTM and CDR2 ANQGSEA. CDR3 sequence (DNA): TGCAGCGCCAGGACAGGGGCGGGACACGAGCAGTACTTC. Its translation is CSARTGAGHEQYF.

As concerns this clonotype: At one end the junction does not follow the germline gene, possibly because of a read error. The chain links TRBV28 to TRBJ2-2; the D gene is possibly TRBD2 (5 bases). The germline gives CDR1 MDHEN, CDR2 SYDVKM. There are 16 residues in the CDR3. CDR3 region: CASRLTSPSVDGELFW. CDR3 in DNA: TGTGCCAGCAGACTGACGAGCCCATCAGTTGACGGGGAGCTGTTTTGG.